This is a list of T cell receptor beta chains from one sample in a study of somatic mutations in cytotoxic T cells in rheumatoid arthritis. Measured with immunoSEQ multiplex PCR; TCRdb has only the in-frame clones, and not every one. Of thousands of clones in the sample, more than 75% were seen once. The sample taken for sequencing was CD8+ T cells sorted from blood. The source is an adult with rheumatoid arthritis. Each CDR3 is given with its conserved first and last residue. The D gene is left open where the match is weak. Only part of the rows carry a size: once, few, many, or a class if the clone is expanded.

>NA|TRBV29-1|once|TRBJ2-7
TGCAGCGTTATCCCCCTGGGAGCGGTCTCCTACGAGCAGTACTTC
CSVIPLGAVSYEQYF
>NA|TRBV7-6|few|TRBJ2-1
TGTGCCAGCAGCTCCCGTCGGAGCTACTACAATGAGCAGTTCTTC
CASSSRRSYYNEQFF
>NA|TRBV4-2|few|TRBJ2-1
TGTGCCAGCAGCCAAGAACGCGGGACTCGCTACAATGAGCAGTTCTTC
CASSQERGTRYNEQFF
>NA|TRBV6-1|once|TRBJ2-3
TGTGCCAGCAGTGAAGGCGAGTTTATCCGACCGTCGTCGGGAGATACGCAGTATTTT
CASSEGEFIRPSSGDTQYF
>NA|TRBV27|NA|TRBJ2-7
TGTGCCAGCAGGATAGGAGCGTCTGGATCCTACGAGCAGTACTTC
CASRIGASGSYEQYF
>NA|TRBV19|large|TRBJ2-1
TGTGCCAGTAGGCTAGGGGGGGTGGATGAGCAGTTCTTC
CASRLGGVDEQFF
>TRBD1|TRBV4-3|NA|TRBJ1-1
TGCGCCAGCAGCCAAGATGGACAGGGGTACACTGAAGCTTTCTTT
CASSQDGQGYTEAFF
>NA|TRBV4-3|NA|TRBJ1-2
TGCGCCAGCAGCCAGGGCGGACTCTATGGCTACACCTTC
CASSQGGLYGYTF
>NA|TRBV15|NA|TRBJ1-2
TGTGCCACCAGCAGAGCGAGGATCCCTTTAAACTATGGCTACACCTTC
CATSRARIPLNYGYTF
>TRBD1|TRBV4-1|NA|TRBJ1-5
TGCGCCAGCAGTCGGACAGGGGCCCAGCCCCAGCATTTT
CASSRTGAQPQHF
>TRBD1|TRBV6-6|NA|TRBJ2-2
TGTGCCAGCAGTTACTGGGACAGGGGGAACACCGGGGAGCTGTTTTTT
CASSYWDRGNTGELFF
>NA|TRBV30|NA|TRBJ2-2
TGTGCCTGGAGGGACTGGGAGAATGGGGACACCGGGGAGCTGTTTTTT
CAWRDWENGDTGELFF
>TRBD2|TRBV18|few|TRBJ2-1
TGTGCCAGCTCTCCCTTAGCGGGAGAAGAGTACAATGAGCAGTTCTTC
CASSPLAGEEYNEQFF
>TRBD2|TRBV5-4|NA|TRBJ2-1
TGTGCCAGCAGCTTCAGCGGGGGGGCCAATGAGCAGTTCTTC
CASSFSGGANEQFF
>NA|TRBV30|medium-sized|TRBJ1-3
TGTGCCTGGGGAACAGGGATAAACACCATATATTTT
CAWGTGINTIYF
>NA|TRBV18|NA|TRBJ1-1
TGTGCCAGCTCACCAGGGGCTATTGAAGCTTTCTTT
CASSPGAIEAFF
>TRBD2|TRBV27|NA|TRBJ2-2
TGTGCCAGCAGTTTACTCACTAGCGGGAGGCGGGAGCTGTTTTTT
CASSLLTSGRRELFF
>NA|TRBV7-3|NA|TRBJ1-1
TGTGCCAGCAGCTTATGGGGGAACACTGAAGCTTTCTTT
CASSLWGNTEAFF
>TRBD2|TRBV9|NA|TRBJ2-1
TGTGCCAGCAGCTCGGGGAGCGGGGGGGCGGATGAGCAGTTCTTC
CASSSGSGGADEQFF
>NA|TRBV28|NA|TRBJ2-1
TGTGCCAGCAGTCAAAAAGACAGCCCCCACGATCGGTACGCGGATGAGCAGTTCTTC
CASSQKDSPHDRYADEQFF
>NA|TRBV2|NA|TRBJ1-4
TGTGCCAGCAGTGGGACCCGTAATGAAAAACTGTTTTTT
CASSGTRNEKLFF
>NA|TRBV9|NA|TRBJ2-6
TGTGCCAGCAGCGTAGGATTGTGGAGTGAATCTGGGGCCAACGTCCTGACTTTC
CASSVGLWSESGANVLTF
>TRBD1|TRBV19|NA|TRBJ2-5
TGTGCCAGTAGTATAGGAGGGGGCCTCGAGACCCAGTACTTC
CASSIGGGLETQYF
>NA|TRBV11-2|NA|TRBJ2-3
TGTGCCAGCAGCTTTGCGGGGACTAGCACAGATACGCAGTATTTT
CASSFAGTSTDTQYF
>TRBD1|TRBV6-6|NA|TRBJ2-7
TGTGCCAGCAGTTACGGGACAGGGGGATTCTACGAGCAGTACTTC
CASSYGTGGFYEQYF
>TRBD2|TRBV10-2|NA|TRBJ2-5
TGCGCCAGCAGTGCCACTAGCGGGGGGACAGAGACCCAGTACTTC
CASSATSGGTETQYF
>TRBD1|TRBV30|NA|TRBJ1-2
TGTGCCTGGAGTGTGGGACAGGGTCCTTATTACACCTTC
CAWSVGQGPYYTF
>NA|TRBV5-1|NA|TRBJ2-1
TGCGCCAGCAGCTTGGCCGAACTCCTCAATGAGCAGTTCTTC
CASSLAELLNEQFF
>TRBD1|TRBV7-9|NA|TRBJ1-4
TGTGCCAGCAGCCAGGGGGAACCCAATGAAAAACTGTTTTTT
CASSQGEPNEKLFF
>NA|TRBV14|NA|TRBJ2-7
TGTGCCAGCAGCCAAGGGGAGCACTACGAGCAGTACTTC
CASSQGEHYEQYF
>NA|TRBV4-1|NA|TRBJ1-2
TGCGCCAGCAGCCTCGACAGCCGGGAGCCCTATGGCTACACCTTC
CASSLDSREPYGYTF
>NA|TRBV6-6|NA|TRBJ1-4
TGTGCCAGCAGTTACATTACTGAAAAACTGTTTTTT
CASSYITEKLFF
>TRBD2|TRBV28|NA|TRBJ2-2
TGTGCCAGCAGTTTGACTAGCGGGGAAGACACCGGGGAGCTGTTTTTT
CASSLTSGEDTGELFF
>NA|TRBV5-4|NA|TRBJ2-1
TGTGCCAGCAGCTTAGACTCCAGCTCCTACAATGAGCAGTTCTTC
CASSLDSSSYNEQFF
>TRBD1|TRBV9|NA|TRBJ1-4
TGTGCCAGCAGCGCAACCGGGACAGGGGGTGAAAAACTGTTTTTT
CASSATGTGGEKLFF
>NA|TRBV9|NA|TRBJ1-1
TGTGCCAGCAGTACAGGGACTCAGGTAGAAGCTTTCTTT
CASSTGTQVEAFF
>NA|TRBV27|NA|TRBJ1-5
TGTGCCAGCAGTAGTAACAGGGTCCCAGATCAGCCCCAGCATTTT
CASSSNRVPDQPQHF
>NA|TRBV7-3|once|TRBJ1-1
TGTGCCAGCAGCTTAGGTGATGGGACTGAAGCTTTCTTT
CASSLGDGTEAFF
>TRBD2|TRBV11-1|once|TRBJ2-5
TGTGCCAGCAGCACGCCGGGACTAGCGGGAGTTGAGCAGTACTTC
CASSTPGLAGVEQYF
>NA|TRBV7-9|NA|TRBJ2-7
TGTGCCAGCAGCTTAGAGCGGGCCCCAGCTTACGAGCAGTACTTC
CASSLERAPAYEQYF
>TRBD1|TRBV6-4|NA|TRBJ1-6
TGTGCCAGCAGTGACACCCCGGACAGGCCGCCACCCCTCCACTTT
CASSDTPDRPPPLHF
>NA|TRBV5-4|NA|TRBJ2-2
TGTGCCAGCAGCTTGGGCGGGGTCACCGGGGAGCTGTTTTTT
CASSLGGVTGELFF
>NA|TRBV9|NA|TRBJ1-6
TGTGCCAGCAGCCCGTCGGAGGGGTTGGGATCACCCCTCCACTTT
CASSPSEGLGSPLHF
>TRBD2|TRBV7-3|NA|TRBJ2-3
TGTGCCAGCAGCCCTGGGACTAGCGGAACAGATACGCAGTATTTT
CASSPGTSGTDTQYF
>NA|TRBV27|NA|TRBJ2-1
TGTGCCAGCAGTTCCCTAGCCCACAACAATGAGCAGTTCTTC
CASSSLAHNNEQFF
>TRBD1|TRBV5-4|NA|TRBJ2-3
TGTGCCAGCAGCTTGGAGGGGGACAGGGTTGGAGATACGCAGTATTTT
CASSLEGDRVGDTQYF
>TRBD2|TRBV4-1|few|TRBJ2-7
TGCGCCAGCAGCCAAGGGGGCGGGAGGGAAATGTACGAGCAGTACTTC
CASSQGGGREMYEQYF
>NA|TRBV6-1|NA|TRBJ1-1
TGTGCCAGCAGTGAAAACACGGAGAGAAACACTGAAGCTTTCTTT
CASSENTERNTEAFF
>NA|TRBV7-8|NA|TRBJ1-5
TGTGCCAGCAGCTTAAGGGCCCTGGGGATATATAGCAATCAGCCCCAGCATTTT
CASSLRALGIYSNQPQHF
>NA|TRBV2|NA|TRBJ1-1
TGTGCCAGCAGTGAAACAGTGAACACTGAAGCTTTCTTT
CASSETVNTEAFF
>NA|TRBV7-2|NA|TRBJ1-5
TGTGCCAGCAGCCCCCCCAGGAACCTCAATCAGCCCCAGCATTTT
CASSPPRNLNQPQHF
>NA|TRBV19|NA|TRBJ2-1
TGTGCCAGTAGTATACTAGGGGACTTCTACAATGAGCAGTTCTTC
CASSILGDFYNEQFF
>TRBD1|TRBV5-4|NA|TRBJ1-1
TGTGCCAGCAGGCGCGGGGGACAGGGGGCATCTGGGGAAGCTTTCTTT
CASRRGGQGASGEAFF